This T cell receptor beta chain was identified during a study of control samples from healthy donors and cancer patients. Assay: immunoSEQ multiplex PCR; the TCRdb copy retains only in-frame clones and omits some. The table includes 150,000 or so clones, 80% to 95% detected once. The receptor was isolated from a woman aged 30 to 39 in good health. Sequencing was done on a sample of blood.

The CDR3 sequence: CASKILAGVDEQFF. The CDR3 region has the DNA TGTGCCAGCAAAATACTAGCGGGAGTAGATGAGCAGTTCTTC. The gene calls are TRBV6-5 and TRBJ2-1; 11 bases are shared with TRBD2. Germline CDR1 and CDR2: MNHEY and SVGAGI. This CDR3 is built from 14 residues. Trimming took 7 bases from V and 8 from J; bases not matched to a gene: 7.